This T cell receptor beta chain comes out of a study of blood T cell repertoires in COVID-19. Germline V gene sequence: CDR1 SGHTA, CDR2 FQGNSA. The germline V and J ends were trimmed by 3 bases and 0 bases, with 12 bases remaining between them. This CDR3 region has 17 residues. Source study methods: Nucleated cell number was recorded as an estimate derived from reference gene primer amplification. Assay: immunoSEQ multiplex PCR; the TCRdb copy retains only in-frame clones and omits some. V and J calls plus clone size are reproduced from that table; the DNA served to infer D and trimming. The profile shows 70,000 or so clones, around 90% of them singletons.

This chain links TRBV7-2 with TRBJ1-6, with D perhaps matching TRBD1 (5 bases). The sample comprised peripheral blood. The origin of this receptor is a human donor in a cohort sampled during active COVID-19. For the CDR3, the DNA is TGTGCCAGCAGCTTTGACAGTTCGAGCTCCTATAATTCACCCCTCCACTTT. It encodes CASSFDSSSSYNSPLHF.